This TCR beta chain originates from a study of blood T cell repertoires in COVID-19. At the level of the study: The samples span acute and convalescent COVID-19 from the United States, Italy and Spain. PBMCs, B-cell-depleted T cells, or T cells were the source of the cDNA or gDNA that made up the material.

Authors' data handling: The authors estimated nucleated cell counts from reference gene primer amplification. Data came from immunoSEQ multiplex PCR; TCRdb stores just in-frame clones and leaves some out. V, J and clone size reflect that table, while D and trimming were determined from the DNA. The data contain about 130,000 clones, around three quarters of them singletons. Germline V gene sequence: CDR1 WSHSY, CDR2 SAAADI. This CDR3 is built from 15 residues. Trimming stripped 3 bases from V and 3 bases from J, with 14 bases between. This clone was detected a few times. This TCR came from a human donor in a cohort sampled during active COVID-19. The sequencing sample was made of peripheral blood. This sequence joins TRBV10-2 and TRBJ1-2; D uncertain. The CDR3 bases are TGCGCCAGCAGTGAAAAGAGGGCGCGGGACTATGGCTACACCTTC. Translated: CASSEKRARDYGYTF.